This T cell receptor beta chain was retrieved from a study of early T cells in non-severe SARS-CoV-2 infection. TCRdb ran MiXCR on the 5' RACE reads and lists one entry per CDR3 protein. Of tens of thousands of distinct CDR3 sequences in the sample, about 10% were seen once. The CDR3 is 12 residues long. V lost 9 bases, J lost 5 bases, and 10 bases lay in between. The V gene's germline CDR1 is MNHEY and CDR2 SVGEGT. This clonotype was found many times. This clonotype originated in an adult who was a healthcare worker with PCR-confirmed SARS-CoV-2 infection or an uninfected control (not recorded which). The sample was whole blood. The chain combines TRBV6-2 or TRBV6-3 with TRBJ2-2; the D gene is possibly TRBD1 (5 bases). CDR3 residues: CASRRTTGELFF. The CDR3 DNA reads TGTGCCAGTCGTCGGACAACCGGGGAGCTGTTTTTT.